Described below is a single T cell receptor beta chain sequence and its context. This CDR3 is 14 amino acids long. Germline V gene data show CDR1 as MDHEN and CDR2 as SYDVKM. The junction had 7 bases not matched to a gene; V was cut back by 5 bases and J by 8 bases. The entry originates in a study of blood T cell repertoires in COVID-19. In the authors' methods: Reference gene primer amplification gave nucleated cell count estimates. Clones were sequenced by immunoSEQ multiplex PCR, and TCRdb holds only the in-frame ones, with some missing. That table furnishes V, J and clone size, whereas the DNA furnished D and trimming. The sample shows about 79,000 clones, 85% to 90% of them seen only once.

The rearrangement links TRBV28 to TRBJ2-3, with 10 bases fitting TRBD2. The origin of this receptor is a man aged 50 to 60 with active COVID-19. Material: peripheral blood. The CDR3 sequence: CASSPSGGAATQYF. The CDR3 DNA sequence: TGTGCCAGCAGTCCCAGCGGGGGGGCCGCTACGCAGTATTTT.